A single sample gave rise to the 18 T cell receptor beta chains below, sequenced in a study of cytomegalovirus exposure and HLA in healthy donors. The data were produced by immunoSEQ multiplex PCR, yet TCRdb's version contains in-frame clones alone and is incomplete. This table holds roughly 98,000 clones, about 88% found once. Sample: PBMCs. These TCRs come from a man aged 18 to 29 in good health and CMV-seropositive.

This chain connects TRBV10-3 to TRBJ2-7, with a possible D match to TRBD2 (6 bases). Trimming stripped 4 bases from V and 12 bases from J, with 13 bases between. CDR1 is ENHRY, CDR2 SYGVKD, per germline. The CDR3 has 11 residues. The CDR3 sequence: CAISGSEGRYF. CDR3 DNA sequence: TGTGCCATCAGTGGATCGGAGGGACGGTACTTC.

The V gene is TRBV7-9, the J gene TRBJ2-7, with D possibly matching TRBD1 (6 bases). The CDR3 has 12 residues. V was clipped by 6 bases and J by 6 bases, with 12 bases between them. Per the germline V gene, CDR1 is SEHNR and CDR2 is FQNEAQ (reference sequence). CDR3 sequence: CASRLTGGEQYF. The CDR3 nucleotides read TGTGCCAGCAGACTGACAGGAGGCGAGCAGTACTTC. The full variable domain, in which reference TRBV7-9 and TRBJ2-7 provide the parts outside the CDR3, is DTGVSQNPRHKITKRGQNVTFRCDPISEHNRLYWYRQTLGQGPEFLTYFQNEAQLEKSRLLSDRFSAERPKGSFSTLEIQRTEQGDSAMYLCASRLTGGEQYFGPGTRLTVT.

The CDR3: CASSQNPGTSDTDTQYF. CDR3 sequence (DNA): TGCGCCAGCAGCCAAAACCCCGGGACTAGCGACACAGATACGCAGTATTTT. The chain couples TRBV4-3 to TRBJ2-3; 10 nucleotides line up with TRBD2. V was clipped by 2 bases and J by 2 bases; unmatched bases: 7. CDR1 is LGHNA, CDR2 YSLEER, per germline. This CDR3 contains 17 residues.

This sequence joins TRBV4-1 and TRBJ2-1; TRBD2 is a possible D gene (5 bases). Germline assignment: CDR1 MGHRA and CDR2 YSYEKL. The CDR3 runs to 16 residues. Trimming removed 0 bases from V and 6 bases from J, with 15 bases in between. DNA for the CDR3: TGCGCCAGCAGCCAAGATTCCCCGGGATTCTTCAATGAGCAGTTCTTC. Encoded protein: CASSQDSPGFFNEQFF.

The DNA of the CDR3 is TGCGCCAGCAGCCCCGCGGACAGGAATGAAAAACTGTTTTTT. This encodes CASSPADRNEKLFF. This sequence joins TRBV4-3 and TRBJ1-4; 7 nucleotides match TRBD1. J lost 5 bases, V lost 4 bases, and 4 bases had no gene match. CDR1 is LGHNA and CDR2 is YSLEER in the germline V gene. The CDR3 length is 14 residues.

This clone was seen a handful of times. The chain employs TRBV4-1 and TRBJ2-6; weak D call: TRBD1 (6 bases). CDR1 is MGHRA and CDR2 is YSYEKL in the germline V gene. This CDR3 is built from 17 residues. Trimming left V 4 bases short and J 3 bases short, with 16 bases between. Here the CDR3 reads CASSPGEGVGGANVLTF. CDR3 nucleotides: TGCGCCAGCAGCCCCGGTGAGGGGGTGGGTGGGGCCAACGTCCTGACTTTC.

The DNA for the CDR3 is TGTGCCAGCAGTTACGGGCAGCTCACAGATACGCAGTATTTT. Protein sequence: CASSYGQLTDTQYF. This chain connects TRBV6-6 to TRBJ2-3, with D uncertain. The CDR3 sequence is 14 residues long. Germline CDR1 MNHNY, CDR2 SVGAGI (reference sequence). Trimming pared 2 bases from V and 2 bases from J, leaving 8 bases between.

The gene calls are TRBV15 and TRBJ2-1; TRBD2 matches at 7 bases. V lost 1 base to trimming and J lost 5 bases; unmatched junction nucleotides: 5. The CDR3 runs 15 residues. CDR1 is LNHNV and CDR2 is YYDKDF in the germline V gene (reference sequence). The CDR3 loop is CATSRGSAGNNEQFF. The CDR3 DNA reads as TGTGCCACCAGCAGAGGATCAGCGGGGAACAATGAGCAGTTCTTC.

V gene TRBV7-2 combines with J gene TRBJ2-6; D may be TRBD1 (5 bases). Germline V gives CDR1 SGHTA, CDR2 FQGNSA. This CDR3 contains 15 residues. Trimming took off 3 bases at V and 2 bases at J, with 8 bases between the two ends. CDR3 loop: CASSFDRTGANVLTF. Here the CDR3 DNA reads TGTGCCAGCAGCTTCGACAGAACTGGGGCCAACGTCCTGACTTTC.

This clone was detected only a few times. The chain joins TRBV5-1 to TRBJ1-4; no reliable D call. V lost 0 bases to trimming and J lost 4 bases, with 10 bases between them. Germline lookup yields CDR1 SGHRS and CDR2 YFSETQ. The CDR3 is 15 residues long. The CDR3: CASSLATGGNEKLFF. DNA of the CDR3: TGCGCCAGCAGCTTGGCGACGGGAGGTAATGAAAAACTGTTTTTT.

This clone was detected only a few times. The chain is built from TRBV2 and TRBJ2-2; 9 positions agree with TRBD2. This CDR3 has 13 residues. Germline V gene lookup returns CDR1 SNHLY and CDR2 FYNNEI. The junction had 3 bases not matched to a gene; V was cut back by 7 bases and J by 6 bases. As DNA, the CDR3 is TGTGCCAGCATAGCGGGAGTATCCGGGGAGCTGTTTTTT. Residues: CASIAGVSGELFF.

V gene TRBV7-9 combines with J gene TRBJ1-5, with a tentative D call TRBD1 (6 bases). CDR1 and CDR2 from the germline V gene are SEHNR and FQNEAQ (reference sequence). V gave up 4 bases and J gave up 5 bases, with 15 bases separating them. The CDR3 extends over 15 amino acids. The CDR3 loop is CASSSGGGFDQPQHF. CDR3 coding DNA: TGTGCCAGCAGCTCTGGGGGGGGCTTCGATCAGCCCCAGCATTTT.

The chain links TRBV7-3 to TRBJ2-5; the D is unclear. V dropped 2 bases and J dropped 5 bases, with 9 bases sitting between them. The CDR3 sequence is 13 residues long. In germline, CDR1 is SGHTA, CDR2 FQGTGA. The CDR3 nucleotides are TGTGCCAGCAGCTTAGGCAGGTGGGAGACCCAGTACTTC. Translating gives CASSLGRWETQYF.

This clone was counted a single time. V usage is TRBV5-5 and J usage is TRBJ2-2; the D gene is possibly TRBD1 (6 bases). The CDR3 totals 16 residues. V lost 2 bases and J lost 2, with 13 bases in between. Germline CDR1 is SGHKS and CDR2 is YYEKEE (reference sequence). Here the CDR3 DNA reads TGTGCCAGCAGCTTACCGACAGGATCTAACACCGGGGAGCTGTTTTTT. The encoded protein is CASSLPTGSNTGELFF.

V and J are TRBV6-5 and TRBJ1-5; D is undetermined. The CDR3 covers 11 residues. CDR1 and CDR2 from the germline V gene are MNHEY and SVGAGI. V was shortened by 8 bases and J by 4 bases, with 6 bases between the two germline ends. CDR3 residues: CASGPNQPQHF. CDR3 coding DNA: TGTGCCAGCGGCCCGAATCAGCCCCAGCATTTT.

The V gene is TRBV28, the J gene TRBJ1-4; 7 bases align to TRBD1. The CDR3 length is 14 residues. V gave up 11 bases and J gave up 5 bases; unmatched junction bases: 11. The germline gives CDR1 MDHEN, CDR2 SYDVKM. CDR3 region: CAAGGATGNEKLFF. The CDR3 DNA reads TGTGCCGCCGGGGGTGCGACAGGGAATGAAAAACTGTTTTTT.

This chain connects TRBV28 to TRBJ1-1; D is unresolved. V was cut by 3 bases and J by 1 base, with 9 bases left in between. Germline V gives CDR1 MDHEN, CDR2 SYDVKM. The CDR3 extends over 14 amino acids. CDR3 sequence: CASSFQDWNTEAFF. DNA for the CDR3: TGTGCCAGCAGTTTTCAGGACTGGAACACTGAAGCTTTCTTT.

The sample holds one count of this clone. The CDR3 coding sequence is TGCAGCGTTTGGGACAGGGCCCTGGCGACCCAGTACTTC. Its protein product is CSVWDRALATQYF. The V call is TRBV29-1, the J call TRBJ2-5; 9 bases map to TRBD1. The CDR3 is 13 amino acids. J lost 7 bases, V lost 5 bases, and 8 bases had no gene match. The germline gives CDR1 SQVTM, CDR2 ANQGSEA.